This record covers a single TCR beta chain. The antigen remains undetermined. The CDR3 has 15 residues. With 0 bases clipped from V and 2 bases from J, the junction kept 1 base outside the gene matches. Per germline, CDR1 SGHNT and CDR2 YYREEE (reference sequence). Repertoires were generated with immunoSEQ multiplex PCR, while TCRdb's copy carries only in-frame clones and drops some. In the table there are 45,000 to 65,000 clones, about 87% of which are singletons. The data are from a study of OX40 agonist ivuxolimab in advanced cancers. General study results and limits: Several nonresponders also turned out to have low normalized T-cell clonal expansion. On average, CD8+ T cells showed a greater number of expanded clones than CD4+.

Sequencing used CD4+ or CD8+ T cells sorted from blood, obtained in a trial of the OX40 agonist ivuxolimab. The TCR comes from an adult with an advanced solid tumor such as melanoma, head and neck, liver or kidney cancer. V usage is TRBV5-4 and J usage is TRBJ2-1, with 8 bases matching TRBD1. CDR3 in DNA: TGTGCCAGCAGCTTGGACAGGGGGACCTACAATGAGCAGTTCTTC. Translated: CASSLDRGTYNEQFF.